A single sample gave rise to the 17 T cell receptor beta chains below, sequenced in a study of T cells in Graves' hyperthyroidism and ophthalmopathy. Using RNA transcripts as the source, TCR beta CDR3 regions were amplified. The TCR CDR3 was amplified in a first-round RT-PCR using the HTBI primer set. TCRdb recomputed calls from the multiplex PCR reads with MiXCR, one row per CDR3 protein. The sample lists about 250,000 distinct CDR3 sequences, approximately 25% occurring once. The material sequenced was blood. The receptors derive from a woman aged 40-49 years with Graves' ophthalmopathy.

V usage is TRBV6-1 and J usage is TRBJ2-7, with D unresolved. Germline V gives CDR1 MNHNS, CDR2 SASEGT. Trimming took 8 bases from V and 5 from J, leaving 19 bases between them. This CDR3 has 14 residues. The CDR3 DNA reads TGTGCCAGCTACCCCGAAGTGCCCCGTCACGAGCAGTACTTC. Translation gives CASYPEVPRHEQYF.

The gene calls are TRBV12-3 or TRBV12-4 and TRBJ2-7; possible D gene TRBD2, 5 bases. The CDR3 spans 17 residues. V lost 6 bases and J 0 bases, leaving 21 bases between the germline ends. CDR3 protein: CASSRFFRSGSSYEQYF. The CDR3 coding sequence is TGTGCCAGCAGCCGATTCTTTCGCAGCGGAAGCTCCTACGAGCAGTACTTC.

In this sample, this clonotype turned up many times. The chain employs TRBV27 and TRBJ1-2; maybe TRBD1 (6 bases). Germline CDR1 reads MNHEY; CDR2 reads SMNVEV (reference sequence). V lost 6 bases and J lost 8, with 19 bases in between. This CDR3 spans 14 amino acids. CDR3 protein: CASSPDRPYQGYTF. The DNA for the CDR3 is TGTGCCAGCAGCCCTGACAGGCCCTATCAGGGCTACACCTTC.

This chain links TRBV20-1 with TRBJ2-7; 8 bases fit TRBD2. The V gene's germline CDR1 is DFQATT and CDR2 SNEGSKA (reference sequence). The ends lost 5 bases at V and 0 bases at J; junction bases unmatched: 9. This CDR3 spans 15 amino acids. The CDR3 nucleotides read TGCAGTGCTTCCATAGCGGGGAAGAGCTCCTACGAGCAGTACTTC. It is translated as CSASIAGKSSYEQYF.

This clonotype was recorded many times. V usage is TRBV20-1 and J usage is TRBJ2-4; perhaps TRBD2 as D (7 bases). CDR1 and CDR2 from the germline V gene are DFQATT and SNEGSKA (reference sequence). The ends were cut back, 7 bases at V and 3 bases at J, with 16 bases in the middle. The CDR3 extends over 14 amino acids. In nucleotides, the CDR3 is TGCAGTGGGGAGGGGGGAGGAGTCAAAAACATTCAGTACTTC. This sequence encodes CSGEGGGVKNIQYF.

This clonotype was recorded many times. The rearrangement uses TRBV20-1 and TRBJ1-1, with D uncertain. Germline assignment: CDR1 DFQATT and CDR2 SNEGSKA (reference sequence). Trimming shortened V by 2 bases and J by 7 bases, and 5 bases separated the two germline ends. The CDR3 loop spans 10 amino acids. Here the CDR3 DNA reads TGCAGTGCTAGAACGGTTGAAGCTTTCTTT. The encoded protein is CSARTVEAFF.

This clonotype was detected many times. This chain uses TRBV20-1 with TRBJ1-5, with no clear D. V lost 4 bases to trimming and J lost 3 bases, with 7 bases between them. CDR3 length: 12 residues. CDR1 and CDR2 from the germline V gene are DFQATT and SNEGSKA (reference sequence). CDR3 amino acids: CSAKRANQPQHF. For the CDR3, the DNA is TGCAGTGCTAAAAGGGCCAATCAGCCCCAGCATTTT.

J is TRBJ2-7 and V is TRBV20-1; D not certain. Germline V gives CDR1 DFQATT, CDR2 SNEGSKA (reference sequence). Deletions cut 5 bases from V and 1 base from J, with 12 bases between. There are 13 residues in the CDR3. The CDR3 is CSAPSSKSYEQYF. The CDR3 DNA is TGCAGTGCTCCTAGTTCAAAATCCTACGAGCAGTACTTC.

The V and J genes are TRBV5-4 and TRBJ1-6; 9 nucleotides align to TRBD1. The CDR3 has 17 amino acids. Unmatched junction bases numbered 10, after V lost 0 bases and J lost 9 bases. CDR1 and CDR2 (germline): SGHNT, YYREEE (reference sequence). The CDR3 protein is CASSLVAGQGFGSPLHF. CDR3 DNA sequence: TGTGCCAGCAGCTTGGTGGCCGGACAGGGGTTCGGTTCACCCCTCCACTTT.

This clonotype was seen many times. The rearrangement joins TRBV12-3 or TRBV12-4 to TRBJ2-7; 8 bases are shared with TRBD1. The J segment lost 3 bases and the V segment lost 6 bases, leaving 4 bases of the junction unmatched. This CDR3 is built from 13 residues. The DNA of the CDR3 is TGTGCCAGCAGAGACAGGGGAGGCTACGAGCAGTACTTC. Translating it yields CASRDRGGYEQYF.

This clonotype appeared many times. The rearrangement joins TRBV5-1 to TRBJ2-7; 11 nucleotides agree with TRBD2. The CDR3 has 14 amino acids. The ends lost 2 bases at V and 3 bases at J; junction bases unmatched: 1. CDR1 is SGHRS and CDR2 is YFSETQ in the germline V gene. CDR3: CASSLTSGGYEQYF. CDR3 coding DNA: TGCGCCAGCAGCTTAACTAGCGGGGGCTACGAGCAGTACTTC.

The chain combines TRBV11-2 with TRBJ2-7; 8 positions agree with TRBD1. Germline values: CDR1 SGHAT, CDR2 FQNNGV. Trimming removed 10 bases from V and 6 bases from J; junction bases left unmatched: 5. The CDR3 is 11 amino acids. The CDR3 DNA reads TGTGCCAACGACAGGGGCGGCGAGCAGTACTTC. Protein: CANDRGGEQYF.

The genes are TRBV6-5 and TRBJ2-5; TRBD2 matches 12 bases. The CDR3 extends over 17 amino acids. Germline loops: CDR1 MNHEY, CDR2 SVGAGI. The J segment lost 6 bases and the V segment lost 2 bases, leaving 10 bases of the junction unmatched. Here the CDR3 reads CASSYPTTSGRRQTQYF. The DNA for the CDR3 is TGTGCCAGCAGTTACCCGACGACTAGCGGGAGACGTCAGACCCAGTACTTC.

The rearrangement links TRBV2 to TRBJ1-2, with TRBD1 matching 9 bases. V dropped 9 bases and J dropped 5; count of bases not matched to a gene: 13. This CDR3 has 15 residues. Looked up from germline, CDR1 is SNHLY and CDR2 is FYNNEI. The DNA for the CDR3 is TGTGCCAGTCTACCGGGACAGGGCGTAAATTATGGCTACACCTTC. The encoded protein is CASLPGQGVNYGYTF.

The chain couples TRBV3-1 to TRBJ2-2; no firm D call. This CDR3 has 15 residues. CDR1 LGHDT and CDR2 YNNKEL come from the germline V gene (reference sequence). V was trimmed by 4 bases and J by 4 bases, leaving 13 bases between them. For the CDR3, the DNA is TGTGCCAGCAGCCGATCGGGCCCGGGCACCGGGGAGCTGTTTTTT. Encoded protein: CASSRSGPGTGELFF.

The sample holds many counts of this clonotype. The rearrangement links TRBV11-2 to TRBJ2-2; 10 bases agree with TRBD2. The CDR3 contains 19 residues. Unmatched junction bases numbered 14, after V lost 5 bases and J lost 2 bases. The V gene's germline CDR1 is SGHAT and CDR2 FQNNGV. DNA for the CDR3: TGTGCCAGCAGCCCGTACGCGATAACTAGCGGGACAAACACCGGGGAGCTGTTTTTT. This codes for CASSPYAITSGTNTGELFF.

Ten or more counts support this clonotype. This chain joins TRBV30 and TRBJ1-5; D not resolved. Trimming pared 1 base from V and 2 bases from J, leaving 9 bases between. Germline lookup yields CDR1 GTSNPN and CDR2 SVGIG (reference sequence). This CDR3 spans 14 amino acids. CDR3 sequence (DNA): TGTGCCTGGAGTGCCGAGCAGGGCAATCAGCCCCAGCATTTT. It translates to CAWSAEQGNQPQHF. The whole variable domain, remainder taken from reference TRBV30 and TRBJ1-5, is SQTIHQWPATLVQPVGSPLSLECTVEGTSNPNLYWYRQAAGRGLQLLFYSVGIGQISSEVPQNLSASRPQDRQFILSSKKLLLSDSGFYLCAWSAEQGNQPQHFGDGTRLSIL.